Included here is one T cell receptor beta chain sequence, with context. The record originates from a study of radiation and T cells in renal cell carcinoma. Indicated time point: baseline pretreatment blood. Noted treatment: 15 Gy SBRT to primary tumor, nephrectomy 4 weeks later. The CDR3 has 12 amino acids. V was cut by 0 bases and J by 5 bases, with 4 bases left in between. CDR1 is LGHNA, CDR2 YNFKEQ, per germline. TCRdb's table, derived via immunoSEQ multiplex PCR, lists solely in-frame clones and lacks some. The table has 130,000 or so clones, roughly 90% seen once. The TCR originated in a woman aged 45 to 65 with renal cell carcinoma. The sample in question was blood, obtained from a patient whose treatment included radiotherapy and nephrectomy. This chain joins TRBV4-2 and TRBJ1-1; no firm D call. DNA for the CDR3: TGTGCCAGCAGCCAAGACGGGACTGAAGCTTTCTTT. Translating gives CASSQDGTEAFF.